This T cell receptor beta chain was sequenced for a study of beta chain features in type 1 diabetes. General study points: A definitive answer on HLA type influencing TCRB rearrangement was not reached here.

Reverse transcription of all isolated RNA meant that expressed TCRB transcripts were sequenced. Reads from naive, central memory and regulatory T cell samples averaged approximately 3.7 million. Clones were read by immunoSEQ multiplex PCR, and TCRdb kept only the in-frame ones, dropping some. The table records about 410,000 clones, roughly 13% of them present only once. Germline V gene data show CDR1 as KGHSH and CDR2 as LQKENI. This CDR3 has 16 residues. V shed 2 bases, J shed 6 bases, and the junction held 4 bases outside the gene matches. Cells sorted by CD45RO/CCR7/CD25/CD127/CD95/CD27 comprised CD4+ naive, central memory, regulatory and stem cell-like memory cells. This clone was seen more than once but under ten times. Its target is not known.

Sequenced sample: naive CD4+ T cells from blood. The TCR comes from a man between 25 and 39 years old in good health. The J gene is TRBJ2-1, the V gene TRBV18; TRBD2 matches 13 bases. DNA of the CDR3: TGTGCCAGCTCACCAGGACTAGCGGGAGTTGGCAATGAGCAGTTCTTC. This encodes CASSPGLAGVGNEQFF.